The text below deals with one T cell receptor beta chain. The record originates from a study of cytomegalovirus exposure and HLA in healthy donors. Background on the study: Earlier, approximately 190 million T cells were analyzed, and more than 100 million unique TCR beta sequences were found among them.

These donors counted as nominally healthy when sampled, but unrecorded immune exposures were likely. CDR1 is MNHEY and CDR2 is SMNVEV in the germline V gene (reference sequence). After removal of 4 bases from V and 0 bases from J, the junction contained 9 bases not matched to a gene. The CDR3 sequence is 17 residues long. PCR used 60 Vbeta primers and 13 Jbeta primers. Profiled with immunoSEQ multiplex PCR; TCRdb holds only in-frame clones, not every one. The sample lists about 160,000 clones, about 77% seen once, with roughly 10% in the top ten. Sequencing input: PBMCs. This chain connects TRBV27 to TRBJ2-1; 7 nucleotides align to TRBD2. This receptor was identified in a young man in good health and CMV-seropositive. CDR3 sequence reads: CASSSLTSESSYNEQFF. The CDR3 nucleotides are TGTGCCAGCAGTTCCCTTACTAGCGAGAGCTCCTACAATGAGCAGTTCTTC.